One sample yielded the 9 T cell receptor beta chains listed below, sequenced in a study of control samples from healthy donors and cancer patients. Clones were read by immunoSEQ multiplex PCR, and TCRdb kept only the in-frame ones, dropping some. This sample has about 98,000 clones; 75% to 85% occur once, and the top ten carry about 10%. The material sequenced was blood. The receptors were gathered from a woman in her thirties in good health.

The gene calls are TRBV7-9 and TRBJ1-3; D is unresolved. The CDR3 covers 15 residues. Germline V gene lookup returns CDR1 SEHNR and CDR2 FQNEAQ (reference sequence). V lost 2 bases and J lost 6, with 14 bases in between. CDR3 sequence (DNA): TGTGCCAGCAGCTTATCTGGGATGGGTTTAAACACCATATATTTT. Translation: CASSLSGMGLNTIYF. Supplemented by reference TRBV7-9 and TRBJ1-3, the full variable domain reads DTGVSQNPRHKITKRGQNVTFRCDPISEHNRLYWYRQTLGQGPEFLTYFQNEAQLEKSRLLSDRFSAERPKGSFSTLEIQRTEQGDSAMYLCASSLSGMGLNTIYFGEGSWLTVV.

The sample holds one count of this clone. This rearrangement joins TRBV14 to TRBJ2-1; D unclear. The CDR3 contains 15 residues. CDR1 SGHDN and CDR2 FVKESK come from the germline V gene. Deletions cut 8 bases from V and 9 bases from J, with 23 bases between. The CDR3 sequence: CASSPHGSVGAEQFF. The CDR3 DNA sequence: TGTGCCAGCTCTCCTCACGGTAGTGTAGGAGCTGAGCAGTTCTTC.

The chain links TRBV3-1 (or the pseudogene TRBV3-2) to TRBJ2-7; the match to TRBD1 covers 7 bases. Per the germline V gene, CDR1 is LGHDT and CDR2 is YNNKEL (reference sequence). V shed 5 bases and J 7 bases; nucleotides not matched to a gene: 11. The length of the CDR3 is 14 residues. CDR3 protein: CASSATEGAREQYF. CDR3 bases: TGTGCCAGCAGCGCGACTGAGGGGGCGCGAGAGCAGTACTTC.

This chain connects TRBV24-1 to TRBJ2-3; 10 nucleotides agree with TRBD2. V shed 1 base, J shed 4 bases, and the junction held 7 bases outside the gene matches. Germline V CDR1 and CDR2: KGHDR, SFDVKD. This CDR3 region has 17 residues. The CDR3 spells CATSDFSSGGISDTQYF. CDR3 coding DNA: TGTGCCACCAGTGATTTTAGTAGCGGGGGGATTTCAGATACGCAGTATTTT.

V gene TRBV12-3 or TRBV12-4 combines with J gene TRBJ1-2, with D maybe TRBD1 (6 bases). The CDR3 sequence is 13 residues long. Deletions cut 10 bases from V and 7 bases from J, with 19 bases between. The CDR3 is CATNVGGAAGYTF. In nucleotides, the CDR3 is TGTGCCACAAATGTGGGGGGGGCGGCTGGCTACACCTTC.

The CDR3 coding sequence is TGTGCCTGGACGGGGGGACAAGAGACCCAGTACTTC. Encoded protein: CAWTGGQETQYF. This chain connects TRBV30 to TRBJ2-5, with 7 nucleotides matching TRBD2. V dropped 4 bases and J dropped 2; count of bases not matched to a gene: 1. Germline V CDR1 and CDR2: GTSNPN, SVGIG (reference sequence). CDR3 size: 12 residues.

This chain uses TRBV7-8 with TRBJ1-1; TRBD1 aligns across 7 bases. Germline CDR1 reads SGHVS; CDR2 reads FQNEAQ. Trimming took 1 base from V and 2 from J; bases not matched to a gene: 4. This CDR3 has 15 amino acids. CDR3 DNA sequence: TGTGCCAGCAGCTTAGAAAGGGGGCTCAACACTGAAGCTTTCTTT. Translating it yields CASSLERGLNTEAFF.

The chain recombines TRBV5-1 with TRBJ2-7; 9 nucleotides align to TRBD1. CDR1 and CDR2 (germline): SGHRS, YFSETQ. V shed 5 bases and J 4 bases; nucleotides not matched to a gene: 4. The CDR3 contains 13 residues. The CDR3 bases are TGCGCCAGCAGGGAGACAGGGGGGTACGAGCAGTACTTC. This encodes CASRETGGYEQYF.

The chain recombines TRBV10-2 with TRBJ1-1; 9 bases agree with TRBD1. Trimming removed 4 bases from V and 10 bases from J; junction bases left unmatched: 7. Germline CDR1 is WSHSY and CDR2 is SAAADI. The CDR3 has 13 residues. CDR3 amino acids: CASSVYRGRLAFF. CDR3 in DNA: TGCGCCAGCAGTGTGTACAGGGGGCGCTTAGCTTTCTTT.